The next 6 T cell receptor beta chains were all read from a single sample in a study of T cell clones after liver transplantation. This table comes from immunoSEQ multiplex PCR, and its TCRdb copy is limited to in-frame clones, with some not included. This sample has about 75,000 clones; about 85% occur once, and the top ten carry under 2.5%. Source: CD4+ T cells from blood, taken 48 to 50 months after liver transplant. These receptors all come from a human patient who received a liver transplant. Part of the T cells may come from the graft donor.

CDR3 protein: CASRGYSGTLASAQYF. CDR3 in DNA: TGTGCCAGCAGGGGATATTCCGGAACCCTGGCTTCCGCCCAGTACTTC. The chain employs TRBV5-6 and TRBJ2-5; D unresolved. Trimming removed 5 bases at V and 9 bases at J, with 26 bases between. The CDR3 runs 16 residues. The germline gives CDR1 SGHDT, CDR2 YYEEEE.

V and J are TRBV30 and TRBJ2-1; the D is unclear. The CDR3 length is 11 residues. CDR1 is GTSNPN and CDR2 is SVGIG in the germline V gene (reference sequence). Between the trimmed V and J ends, which lost 4 bases and 8 bases, there was a span of 9 bases. The CDR3 loop reads CAWTSYDEQFF. CDR3 nucleotides: TGTGCCTGGACTAGTTACGATGAGCAGTTCTTC.

The rearrangement joins TRBV6-6 to TRBJ2-1; unclear D gene. The CDR3 length is 12 residues. Deletions cut 7 bases from V and 7 bases from J, with 11 bases between. Per germline, CDR1 MNHNY and CDR2 SVGAGI (reference sequence). The chain's CDR3 is CASTHGSNEQFF. The CDR3, as DNA: TGTGCCAGCACCCATGGTAGTAATGAGCAGTTCTTC.

This clone occurred once. This rearrangement joins TRBV6-4 to TRBJ1-4; D not certain. The germline V and J ends were trimmed by 6 bases and 8 bases, with 16 bases remaining between them. Germline CDR1 reads MRHNA; CDR2 reads SNTAGT. The CDR3 is 14 amino acids. Here the CDR3 reads CASSPIARYEKLFF. Here the CDR3 DNA reads TGTGCCAGCAGCCCCATAGCTAGATACGAAAAACTGTTTTTT.

The chain is built from TRBV27 and TRBJ2-1; a possible D gene is TRBD2 (5 bases). There are 11 residues in the CDR3. Germline CDR1 is MNHEY and CDR2 is SMNVEV (reference sequence). V was cut by 6 bases and J by 8 bases, with 8 bases left in between. CDR3 sequence: CASRRVDEQFF. CDR3 nucleotide sequence: TGTGCCAGCAGGAGGGTGGATGAGCAGTTCTTC.

The J gene is TRBJ2-5, the V gene TRBV4-3; maybe TRBD2 (6 bases). With 0 bases removed from V and 4 bases from J, the gap between germline ends came to 15 bases. This CDR3 is built from 16 residues. Germline V gives CDR1 LGHNA, CDR2 YSLEER. CDR3 coding DNA: TGCGCCAGCAGCCAAGATTATTGGCGGGACTCAGAGACCCAGTACTTC. Protein sequence: CASSQDYWRDSETQYF.